A selection of T cell receptor beta chains follows, all from one sample in a study of blood T cell repertoires in COVID-19. TCRdb keeps only in-frame clones here, not all; method: immunoSEQ multiplex PCR. Seen here are some 80,000 clones, over 75% observed once, and the top ten hold about an eighth. Sequenced: peripheral blood. The receptor source for this set is an elderly man with acute or convalescent COVID-19. CDR3s include the opening cysteine and the closing phenylalanine or tryptophan. The D gene is left open where the match is weak. Part of the rows lack a size; the others show once, few, many or a class for expanded clones.

v_gene: TRBV20-1; len: 11; j_gene: TRBJ2-1; d_gene: -; abundance: few; CDR3nt: TGCAGTGCTATCCTAGGTAACGAGCAGTTCTTC; CDR3aa: CSAILGNEQFF
v_gene: TRBV11-2; len: 15; j_gene: TRBJ1-5; d_gene: TRBD1; abundance: -; CDR3nt: TGTGCCAGCAGCTTAGGGACAGGTATCAATCAGCCCCAGCATTTT; CDR3aa: CASSLGTGINQPQHF
v_gene: TRBV7-6; len: 13; j_gene: TRBJ1-1; d_gene: -; abundance: -; CDR3nt: TGTGCCAGCAGCTTAGGACAGCACACTGAAGCTTTCTTT; CDR3aa: CASSLGQHTEAFF
v_gene: TRBV7-9; len: 12; j_gene: TRBJ2-2; d_gene: TRBD1; abundance: once; CDR3nt: TGTGCCAGCCAAACAGGGGCCGGGGAGCTGTTTTTT; CDR3aa: CASQTGAGELFF
v_gene: TRBV20-1; len: 13; j_gene: TRBJ2-3; d_gene: -; abundance: -; CDR3nt: TGCAGTGCTAGTCCCATAAGAGATGGAGCGCAGTATTTT; CDR3aa: CSASPIRDGAQYF
v_gene: TRBV9; len: 14; j_gene: TRBJ1-6; d_gene: TRBD1; abundance: -; CDR3nt: TGTGCCAGCGGAATGGGGACAGTAGGATCACCCCTCCACTTT; CDR3aa: CASGMGTVGSPLHF
v_gene: TRBV6-2/TRBV6-3; len: 18; j_gene: TRBJ2-3; d_gene: TRBD2; abundance: once; CDR3nt: TGTGCCAGCAGTTACAGGGACCCGGGACTAGCGGGGAGGGATACGCAGTATTTT; CDR3aa: CASSYRDPGLAGRDTQYF
v_gene: TRBV7-8; len: 20; j_gene: TRBJ1-5; d_gene: TRBD1; abundance: once; CDR3nt: TGTGCCAGCAGCTTAGGAGGGCGGGGGACAGGGGTAATTAGCAATCAGCCCCAGCATTTT; CDR3aa: CASSLGGRGTGVISNQPQHF
v_gene: TRBV7-3; len: 13; j_gene: TRBJ2-7; d_gene: -; abundance: -; CDR3nt: TGTGCCAGCAGCCCCCGCCCCGGGTACGAGCAGTACTTC; CDR3aa: CASSPRPGYEQYF
v_gene: TRBV6-5; len: 12; j_gene: TRBJ2-1; d_gene: -; abundance: -; CDR3nt: TGTGCCAGCAGGGCACGTTCCAATGAGCAGTTCTTC; CDR3aa: CASRARSNEQFF
v_gene: TRBV10-2; len: 15; j_gene: TRBJ1-1; d_gene: -; abundance: -; CDR3nt: TGCGCCAGCAGTGATGGTGTCCGCGCGGCAACTGAAGCTTTCTTT; CDR3aa: CASSDGVRAATEAFF
v_gene: TRBV7-9; len: 13; j_gene: TRBJ1-6; d_gene: -; abundance: -; CDR3nt: TGTGCCAGCAGCCCTAATGTTAATTCACCCCTCCACTTT; CDR3aa: CASSPNVNSPLHF
v_gene: TRBV11-2; len: 14; j_gene: TRBJ1-5; d_gene: TRBD1; abundance: -; CDR3nt: TGTGCCAGCAGCTATGAGGGGGCATGGCAGCCCCAGCATTTT; CDR3aa: CASSYEGAWQPQHF
v_gene: TRBV19; len: 13; j_gene: TRBJ1-2; d_gene: TRBD1; abundance: -; CDR3nt: TGTGCCAGTAGTGAGACAGGGATCCCTCAATACACCTTC; CDR3aa: CASSETGIPQYTF
v_gene: TRBV7-9; len: 17; j_gene: TRBJ2-5; d_gene: -; abundance: -; CDR3nt: TGTGCCAGCAGCTCAAGCCGGCAGACACTTCATCAAGAGACCCAGTACTTC; CDR3aa: CASSSSRQTLHQETQYF
v_gene: TRBV4-1; len: 16; j_gene: TRBJ2-7; d_gene: TRBD1; abundance: -; CDR3nt: TGCGCCAGCAGCCAAGCACAGGGGGTGCCCGCATACGAGCAGTACTTC; CDR3aa: CASSQAQGVPAYEQYF
v_gene: TRBV11-2; len: 16; j_gene: TRBJ2-5; d_gene: TRBD2; abundance: -; CDR3nt: TGTGCCAGCAGCACCCGACTAGCGGGGGGTGTTGAGACCCAGTACTTC; CDR3aa: CASSTRLAGGVETQYF
v_gene: TRBV9; len: 16; j_gene: TRBJ1-1; d_gene: -; abundance: -; CDR3nt: TGTGCCAGCAGCGTAGCAGAGTGGGGCAGGGACACTGAAGCTTTCTTT; CDR3aa: CASSVAEWGRDTEAFF
v_gene: TRBV20-1; len: 15; j_gene: TRBJ1-4; d_gene: TRBD1; abundance: -; CDR3nt: TGCAGTGCTAGTAGCCCCACAGGGGGCGATGAAAAACTGTTTTTT; CDR3aa: CSASSPTGGDEKLFF
v_gene: TRBV12-2; len: 11; j_gene: TRBJ2-3; d_gene: -; abundance: -; CDR3nt: TGTGCAAGTCGCTTAGGAGCCCCCCAGTATTTT; CDR3aa: CASRLGAPQYF
v_gene: TRBV18; len: 15; j_gene: TRBJ1-1; d_gene: -; abundance: -; CDR3nt: TGTGCCAGCTCTAAAGGAGGCAACTTGAACACTGAAGCTTTCTTT; CDR3aa: CASSKGGNLNTEAFF
v_gene: TRBV7-3; len: 18; j_gene: TRBJ1-3; d_gene: -; abundance: -; CDR3nt: TGTGCCAGCAGCCAAGGGCCGGGGACACCGCACTCTGGAAACACCATATATTTT; CDR3aa: CASSQGPGTPHSGNTIYF
v_gene: TRBV21-1; len: 15; j_gene: TRBJ1-4; d_gene: -; abundance: -; CDR3nt: TGTGCCAGCACACCAGACAGATTCTATAATGAAAAACTGTTTTTT; CDR3aa: CASTPDRFYNEKLFF
v_gene: TRBV3-1/TRBV3-2; len: 15; j_gene: TRBJ2-1; d_gene: TRBD2; abundance: -; CDR3nt: TGTGCCAGCAGCCAAGCAGCTAGCGGGGGGGCTTTTCAGTTCTTC; CDR3aa: CASSQAASGGAFQFF
v_gene: TRBV3-1/TRBV3-2; len: 12; j_gene: TRBJ2-1; d_gene: TRBD2; abundance: -; CDR3nt: TGTGCCAGCAGCCCCGGGGGGGATGAGCAGTTCTTC; CDR3aa: CASSPGGDEQFF
v_gene: TRBV27; len: 16; j_gene: TRBJ1-5; d_gene: -; abundance: -; CDR3nt: TGTGCCAGCAGTTTAAAAGGAGGGTTCGGAATCCGGCCCCAGCATTTT; CDR3aa: CASSLKGGFGIRPQHF
v_gene: TRBV5-1; len: 15; j_gene: TRBJ1-5; d_gene: TRBD1; abundance: -; CDR3nt: TGCGCCAGCAGTACCGGGACAGGGGGAAATCAGCCCCAGCATTTT; CDR3aa: CASSTGTGGNQPQHF
v_gene: TRBV7-8; len: 15; j_gene: TRBJ1-4; d_gene: -; abundance: -; CDR3nt: TGTGCCAGCAGCCTCGGACAGCTACAAAATGAAAAACTGTTTTTT; CDR3aa: CASSLGQLQNEKLFF
v_gene: TRBV6-5; len: 15; j_gene: TRBJ1-5; d_gene: -; abundance: -; CDR3nt: TGTGCCAGCAGTTACTCGAGGGCCCCGGGGCAGCCCCAGCATTTT; CDR3aa: CASSYSRAPGQPQHF
v_gene: TRBV4-1; len: 14; j_gene: TRBJ1-2; d_gene: TRBD1; abundance: -; CDR3nt: TGCGCCAGCAGCCGCCGGGACAGGGAAGGTGGCTACACCTTC; CDR3aa: CASSRRDREGGYTF
v_gene: TRBV30; len: 14; j_gene: TRBJ1-2; d_gene: TRBD1; abundance: few; CDR3nt: TGTGCCTGGAGCCCACAGGGGGGCGTAGGAGGCTACACCTTC; CDR3aa: CAWSPQGGVGGYTF
v_gene: TRBV5-4; len: 14; j_gene: TRBJ2-5; d_gene: TRBD2; abundance: -; CDR3nt: TGTGCCAGCAGCTCGGGACTATCCCAAGAGACCCAGTACTTC; CDR3aa: CASSSGLSQETQYF
v_gene: TRBV5-4; len: 16; j_gene: TRBJ1-2; d_gene: -; abundance: -; CDR3nt: TGTGCCAGCAGCTCGCGGAGGGGAGGACCTAACTATGGCTACACCTTC; CDR3aa: CASSSRRGGPNYGYTF
v_gene: TRBV2; len: 12; j_gene: TRBJ2-7; d_gene: -; abundance: few; CDR3nt: TGTGCCAGCAGTGTACAGGGTTACGAGCAGTACTTC; CDR3aa: CASSVQGYEQYF